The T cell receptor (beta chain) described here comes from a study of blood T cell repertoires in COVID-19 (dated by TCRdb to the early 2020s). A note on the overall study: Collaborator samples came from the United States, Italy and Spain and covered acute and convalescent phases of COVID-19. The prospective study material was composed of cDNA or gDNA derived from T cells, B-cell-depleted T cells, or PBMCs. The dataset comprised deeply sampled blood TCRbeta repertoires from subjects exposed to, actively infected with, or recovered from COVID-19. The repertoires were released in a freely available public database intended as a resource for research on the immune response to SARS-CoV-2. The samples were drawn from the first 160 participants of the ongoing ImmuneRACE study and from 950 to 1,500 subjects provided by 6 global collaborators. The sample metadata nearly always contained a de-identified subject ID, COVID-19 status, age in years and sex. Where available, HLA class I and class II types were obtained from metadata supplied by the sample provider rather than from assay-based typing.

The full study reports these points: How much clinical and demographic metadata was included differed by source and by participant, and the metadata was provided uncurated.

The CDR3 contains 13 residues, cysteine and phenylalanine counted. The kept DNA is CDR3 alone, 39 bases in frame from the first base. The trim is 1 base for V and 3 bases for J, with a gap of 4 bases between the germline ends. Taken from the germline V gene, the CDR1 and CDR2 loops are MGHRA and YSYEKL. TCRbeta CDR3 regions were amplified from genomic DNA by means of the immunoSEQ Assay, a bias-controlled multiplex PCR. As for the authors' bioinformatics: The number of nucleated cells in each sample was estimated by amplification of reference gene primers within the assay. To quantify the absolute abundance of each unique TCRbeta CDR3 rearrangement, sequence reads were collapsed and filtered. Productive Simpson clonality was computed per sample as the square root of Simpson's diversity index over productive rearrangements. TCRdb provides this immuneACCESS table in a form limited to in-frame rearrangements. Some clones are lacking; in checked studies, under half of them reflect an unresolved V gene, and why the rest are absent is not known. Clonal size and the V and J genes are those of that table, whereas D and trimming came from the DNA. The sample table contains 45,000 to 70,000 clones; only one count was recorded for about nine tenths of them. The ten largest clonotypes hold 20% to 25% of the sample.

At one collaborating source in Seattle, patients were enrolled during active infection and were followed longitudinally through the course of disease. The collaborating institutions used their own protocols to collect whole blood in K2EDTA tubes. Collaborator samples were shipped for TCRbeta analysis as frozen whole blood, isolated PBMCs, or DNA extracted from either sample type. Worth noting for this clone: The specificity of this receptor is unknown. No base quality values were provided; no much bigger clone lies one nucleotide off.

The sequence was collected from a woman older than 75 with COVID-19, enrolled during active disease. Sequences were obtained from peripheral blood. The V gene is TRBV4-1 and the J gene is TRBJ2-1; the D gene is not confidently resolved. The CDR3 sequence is CASSQGVYNEQFF. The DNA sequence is TGCGCCAGCAGCCAAGGAGTCTACAATGAGCAGTTCTTC.